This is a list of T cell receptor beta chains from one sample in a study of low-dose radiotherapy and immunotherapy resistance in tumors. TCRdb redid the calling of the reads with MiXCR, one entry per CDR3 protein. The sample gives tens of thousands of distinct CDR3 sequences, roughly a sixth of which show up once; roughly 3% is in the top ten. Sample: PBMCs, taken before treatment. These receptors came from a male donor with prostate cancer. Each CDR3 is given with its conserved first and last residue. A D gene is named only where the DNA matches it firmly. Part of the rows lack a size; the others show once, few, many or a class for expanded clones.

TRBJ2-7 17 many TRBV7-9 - TGTGCCAGCAGCTTCCCCGCCCGGAGCGGAGGACTACGCGAGCAGTACTTC CASSFPARSGGLREQYF
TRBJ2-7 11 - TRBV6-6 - TGTGCCAGCGGGTCGGAGTTCGAGCAGTACTTC CASGSEFEQYF
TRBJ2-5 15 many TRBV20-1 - TGCAGTGCTAGAGATCCCCGCCTAGAGGCGGAGACCCAGTACTTC CSARDPRLEAETQYF
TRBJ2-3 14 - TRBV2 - TGTGCCAGCAGTGGGCGGCAGAGCACAGATACGCAGTATTTT CASSGRQSTDTQYF
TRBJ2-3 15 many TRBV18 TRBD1 TGTGCCAGCTCCTTGGGGACAGGGAACGCAGATACGCAGTATTTT CASSLGTGNADTQYF
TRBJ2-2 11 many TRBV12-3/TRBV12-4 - TGTGCCAGCAGTTTCTCGGGGGAGCTGTTTTTT CASSFSGELFF
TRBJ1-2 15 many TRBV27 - TGTGCCAGCAGTTTGCTCCCGGCGACACAGTATGGCTACACCTTC CASSLLPATQYGYTF
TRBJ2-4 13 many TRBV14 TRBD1 TGTGCCAGCAGTCGACAGGGGACAAACATTCAGTACTTC CASSRQGTNIQYF
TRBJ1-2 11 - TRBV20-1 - TGCAGTGCGGACGAAAACTATGGCTACACCTTC CSADENYGYTF
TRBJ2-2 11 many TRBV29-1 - TGCAGCGTTGAGGGGGCCGGGGAGCTGTTTTTT CSVEGAGELFF
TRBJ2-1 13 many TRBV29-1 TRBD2 TGCAGCGTTGGACTAGCGGGGAACAATGAGCAGTTCTTC CSVGLAGNNEQFF
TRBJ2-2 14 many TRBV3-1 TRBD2 TGTGCCAGCAGCGGACTAGCGGGGGCCGGGGAGCTGTTTTTT CASSGLAGAGELFF
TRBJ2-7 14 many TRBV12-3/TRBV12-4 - TGTGCCAGCAGTCCCCCCCGTGACAGCCACGAGCAGTACTTC CASSPPRDSHEQYF